This T cell receptor (beta chain) was retrieved from a study of shared clonotypes between healthy human individuals (TCRdb year 2020). Broadly, across the study: A couple of women and a few men aged 18 to 49 years were included in the cohort. Between about 0.8 and 9.5 billion PBMCs per donor were obtained by leukapheresis. Libraries were prepared and TCR repertoires were sequenced by different laboratories using diverse techniques, in order to increase sequencing depth and limit assay-specific biases. For each donor, CD4 naive and CD4 memory were each given three plates, CD8 naive was given two plates, and CD8 memory was given one plate. The study deeply sequenced blood TCR repertoires of several healthy adults to estimate repertoire size and the extent of clonotype sharing between individuals.

TCR CDR3 regions were amplified from genomic DNA by multiplex PCR using the deep immunoSEQ assay. Genomic DNA extracted from each cell subset was distributed evenly over all wells of several immunoSEQ 96-well plates, and each plate served as one replicate. For sorted subsets, approximately 190 ng genomic DNA, equal to tens of thousands of T cell genomes, was loaded into each replicate PCR. Purified libraries were quantified with a Qubit 3.0 fluorometer, sized on a Bioanalyzer 2100, and re-quantified with the KAPA Library Quantification kit. A separate single-read 150-cycle Illumina NextSeq 550 flow cell was used to sequence each immunoSEQ 96-well plate. In the paper's pipeline: Because the immunoSEQ output included only junctional sequences and no quality scores, the filtering could not be the same as the filtering used for full-length reads. To assign V/J genes and CDR3, sequences were annotated using PyIR, a Python wrapper for IgBLAST v1.9, with IMGT germline references. Reads with weak V/J assignments (E-value above 1e-6), missing CDR3, stop codons, out-of-frame junctions, or ambiguous translated residues were removed. V3J clonotypes were defined as sequences sharing an identical inferred V gene, J gene, and CDR3 amino acid sequence. The percentage overlap between two repertoires was calculated by dividing the number of shared unique clonotypes by the size of the smaller repertoire. RTK rarefaction, the Chao1 estimator, and Recon v2.1 estimates of unobserved clonotypes were used to assess repertoire richness. OLGA was used to compute generation probabilities for all TCRbeta clonotypes that the gDNA method yielded from four donors. TCRdb took this table from immuneACCESS and kept in-frame rearrangements with V and J called. Such tables lack part of the clones; where checked against another copy, unresolved V genes explain under half of the gap, and the rest is unexplained. The V and J calls and clone size are taken from that table; D and trimming were inferred from the DNA. Present in this sample are approximately 2.3 million clones, 80% to 95% of which were seen just once. The ten largest clonotypes hold 0.35% to 0.5% of the sample.

Study-wide conclusions, independent of this receptor: Estimated clonotype richness was generally larger for naive than for memory subsets. Compared with non-shared clonotypes, clonotypes shared by all four sorted-subset donors had higher generation probabilities. Pairwise subsampling indicated that sequencing depth was expected to affect the degree of clonotype sharing among donors. Because the study included only a small number of donors, the genetic and exposure-history diversity represented was limited. When a handful of donors were compared, the shared fraction of clonotypes was about 5% for naive CD4, roughly 3.3% for naive CD8, more than 2% for memory CD4, and around 0.4% for memory CD8. Rarefaction of sorted-subset datasets indicated incomplete sequencing despite the large sequencing depth. Only blood was sampled, and tissue TCR repertoires likely differ from those in blood.

As encoded in the germline V gene (reference sequence), CDR1 is LNHDA while CDR2 is SQIVND. The CDR3 contains 14 residues, cysteine and phenylalanine counted. CDR3 DNA only is kept here, 42 bases in frame from base 1. V is shortened by 6 bases, J by 5 bases, and the region joining them spans 13 bases. The donors were healthy, HIV-negative adults with no recently reported acute infections or vaccinations. Only Caucasian adults living in Nashville, Tennessee, USA were represented among the donors. Magnetic negative selection was used to enrich CD4+ T cells, after which naive cells were positively selected on CD45RA and the negative fraction became the memory subset. After blood collection by leukapheresis, PBMCs were isolated using Ficoll-Histopaque density gradient centrifugation and then cryopreserved in the vapor phase of liquid nitrogen. Purity and quantity of every magnetically sorted T cell population were checked by analytical flow cytometry. Genomic DNA was isolated from each sorted fraction and quantified by UV absorbance on a Nanodrop 2000c.

As concerns this clone: No cognate antigen has been identified for it. No clone much larger than this one lies a single base away; base qualities are absent.

The rearranged chain carries TRBV19 and TRBJ1-4; no confident D gene assignment can be made. This sequence was found in a man aged 18 to 29 in good health. Some clones in this sample may be carry-over from other donors' samples. The sequenced material came from naive CD4+ T cells from PBMCs. The cell subset or site label of this sample denotes: CD45RA+ positively selected. The nucleotide sequence is TGTGCCAGTAGACCGAGGGTGGCAAATGAAAAACTGTTTTTT. Its translation is CASRPRVANEKLFF.